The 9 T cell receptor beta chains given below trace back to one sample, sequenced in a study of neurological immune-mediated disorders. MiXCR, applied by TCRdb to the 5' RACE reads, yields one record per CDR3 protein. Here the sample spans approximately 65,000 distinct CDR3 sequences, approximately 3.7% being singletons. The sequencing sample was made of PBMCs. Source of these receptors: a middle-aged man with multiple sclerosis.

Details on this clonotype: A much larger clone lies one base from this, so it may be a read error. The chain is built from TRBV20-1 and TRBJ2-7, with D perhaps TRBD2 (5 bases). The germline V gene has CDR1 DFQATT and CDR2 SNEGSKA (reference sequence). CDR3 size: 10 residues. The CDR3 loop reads CSARGSEQYF. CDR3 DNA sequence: TGCAGTGCAAGAGGGAGTGAGCAGTACTTC.

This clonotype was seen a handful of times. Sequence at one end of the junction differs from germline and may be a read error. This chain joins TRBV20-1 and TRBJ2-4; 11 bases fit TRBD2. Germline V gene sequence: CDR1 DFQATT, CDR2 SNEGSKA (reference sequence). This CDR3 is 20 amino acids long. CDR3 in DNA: TGCAGTGCTAGAGATCAATTGGCTAGCGGGGGGAACAGAGCCAAAAAAATTCAGTACTTC. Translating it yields CSARDQLASGGNRAKKIQYF.

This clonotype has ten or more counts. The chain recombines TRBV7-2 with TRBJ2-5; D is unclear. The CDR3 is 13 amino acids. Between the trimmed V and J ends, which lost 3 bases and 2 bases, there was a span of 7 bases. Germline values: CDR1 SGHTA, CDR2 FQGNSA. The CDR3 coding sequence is TGTGCCAGCAGCTTGTTTCTACAAGAGACCCAGTACTTC. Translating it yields CASSLFLQETQYF.

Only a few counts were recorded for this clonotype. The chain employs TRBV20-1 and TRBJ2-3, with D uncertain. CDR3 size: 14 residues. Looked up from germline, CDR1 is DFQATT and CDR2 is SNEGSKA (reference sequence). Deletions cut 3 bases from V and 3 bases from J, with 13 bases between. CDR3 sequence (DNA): TGCAGTGCTAGTTTTCGGGTGGGAACAGATACGCAGTATTTT. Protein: CSASFRVGTDTQYF.

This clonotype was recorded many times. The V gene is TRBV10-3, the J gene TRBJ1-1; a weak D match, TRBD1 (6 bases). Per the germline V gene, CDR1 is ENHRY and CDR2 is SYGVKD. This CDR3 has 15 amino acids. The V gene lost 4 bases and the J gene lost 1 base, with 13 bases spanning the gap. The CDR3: CAISGQGRGNTEAFF. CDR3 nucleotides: TGTGCCATCAGTGGGCAGGGGAGGGGGAACACTGAAGCTTTCTTT.

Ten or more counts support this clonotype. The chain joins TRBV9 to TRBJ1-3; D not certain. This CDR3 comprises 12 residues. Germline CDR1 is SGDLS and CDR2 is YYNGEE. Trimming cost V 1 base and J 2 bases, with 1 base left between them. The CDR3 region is CASSVTGNTIYF. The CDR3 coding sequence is TGTGCCAGCAGCGTAACTGGAAACACCATATATTTT.

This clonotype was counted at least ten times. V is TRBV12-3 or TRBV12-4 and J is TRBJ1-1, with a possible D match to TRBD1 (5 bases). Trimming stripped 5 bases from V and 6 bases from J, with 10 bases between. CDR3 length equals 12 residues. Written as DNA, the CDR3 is TGTGCCAGCAGTCTAAGGGGCGCTGAAGCTTTCTTT. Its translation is CASSLRGAEAFF.

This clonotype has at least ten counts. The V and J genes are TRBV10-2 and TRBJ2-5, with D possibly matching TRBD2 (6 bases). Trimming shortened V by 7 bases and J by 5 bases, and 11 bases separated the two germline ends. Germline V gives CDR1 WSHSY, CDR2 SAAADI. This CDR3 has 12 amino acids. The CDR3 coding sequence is TGCGCCAGCACTGGAGGGAGGGAGACCCAGTACTTC. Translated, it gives CASTGGRETQYF.

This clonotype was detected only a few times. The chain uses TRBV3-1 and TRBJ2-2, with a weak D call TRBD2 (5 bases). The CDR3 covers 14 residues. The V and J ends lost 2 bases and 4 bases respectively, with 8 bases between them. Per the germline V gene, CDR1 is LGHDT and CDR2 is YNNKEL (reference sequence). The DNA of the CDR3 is TGTGCCAGCAGCCAACTAGCAAGCACCGGGGAGCTGTTTTTT. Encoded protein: CASSQLASTGELFF.